This T cell receptor (beta chain) was captured in a study of shared clonotypes between healthy human individuals. The wider study: Each donor had three CD4 naive, three CD4 memory, two CD8 naive and one CD8 memory plate.

Splitting of CD4+ cells produced CD45RA+ naive and CD45RA-negative memory subsets. Germline assignment: CDR1 MNHEY and CDR2 SMNVEV (reference sequence). This CDR3 contains 15 residues. V was cut by 7 bases and J by 7 bases, with 20 bases left in between. Samples underwent the assay at deep level. The data were produced by immunoSEQ multiplex PCR, yet TCRdb's version contains in-frame clones alone and is incomplete. The sample shows a few million clones, approximately 90% of them seen only once. The rearrangement links TRBV27 to TRBJ2-1; D remains ambiguous. Input material: naive CD4+ T cells sorted from blood. Noted subset: CD45RA+ positively selected. This receptor was identified in a man younger than 30 in good health. The CDR3 sequence: CASMRFGVLGNEQFF. The CDR3 DNA reads TGTGCCAGCATGAGGTTTGGGGTACTCGGAAATGAGCAGTTCTTC.